A selection of T cell receptor beta chains follows, all from one sample in a study of blood T cell repertoires in COVID-19. Clones were sequenced by immunoSEQ multiplex PCR, and TCRdb holds only the in-frame ones, with some missing. The profile shows about 210,000 clones, around 88% of them singletons. Material for sequencing was peripheral blood. The receptor source for this set is a man aged 45-65 years with active or convalescent COVID-19. The CDR3 runs from the conserved cysteine through the conserved F or W. The D gene is left open where the match is weak. Clone size, where shown, is once, few, many, or a class for clones that have expanded.

DNA: TGCGCCAGCACCCCCAGGGACAGCTCAAACTATGGCTACACCTTC
CDR3: CASTPRDSSNYGYTF
J: TRBJ1-2
D: TRBD1
V: TRBV4-1
size: -

DNA: TGTGCCAGCAGATACGGGACAGGGGTGACTGAAGCTTTCTTT
CDR3: CASRYGTGVTEAFF
J: TRBJ1-1
D: TRBD1
V: TRBV7-2
size: few

DNA: TGTGCCAGTCGACAGGGTGCAAGGACTGAAGCTTTCTTT
CDR3: CASRQGARTEAFF
J: TRBJ1-1
D: TRBD1
V: TRBV6-5
size: -

DNA: TGTGCCAGCAGCTTTACAGGGGGGAAGAACACTGAAGCTTTCTTT
CDR3: CASSFTGGKNTEAFF
J: TRBJ1-1
D: TRBD1
V: TRBV7-9
size: -

DNA: TGTGCAAGTCGCCGGCCTAGGGGCTGCGAGCAGTACTTC
CDR3: CASRRPRGCEQYF
J: TRBJ2-7
D: -
V: TRBV12-2
size: -

DNA: TGTGCCAGCAGTGAAGCGCTAGGGGCCAATCAGCCCCAGCATTTT
CDR3: CASSEALGANQPQHF
J: TRBJ1-5
D: -
V: TRBV2
size: -

DNA: TGCGCCAGCAGCTTAGCGGGGGGCCCGTCTACGCAGTATTTT
CDR3: CASSLAGGPSTQYF
J: TRBJ2-3
D: TRBD2
V: TRBV5-1
size: -

DNA: TGTGCCAGCAGCCAGGCAGGGATGAACACTGAAGCTTTCTTT
CDR3: CASSQAGMNTEAFF
J: TRBJ1-1
D: -
V: TRBV3-1/TRBV3-2
size: -

DNA: TGTGCCAGCAGCTTCAACAGGGGGCTCTATGGCTACACCTTC
CDR3: CASSFNRGLYGYTF
J: TRBJ1-2
D: TRBD1
V: TRBV27
size: -

DNA: TGTGCCAGCAGCTTCGACAGGGGCCCTAACTATGGCTACACCTTC
CDR3: CASSFDRGPNYGYTF
J: TRBJ1-2
D: TRBD1
V: TRBV7-2
size: -

DNA: TGTGCCAGCAGTTACTCTGGCGCCGACAGGGCCCGGGCTGGAAACACCATATATTTT
CDR3: CASSYSGADRARAGNTIYF
J: TRBJ1-3
D: TRBD1
V: TRBV6-2/TRBV6-3
size: -

DNA: TGTGCCAGCAGCAAAGCTAAAAGAGACAGGCTTTACTACGAGCAGTACTTC
CDR3: CASSKAKRDRLYYEQYF
J: TRBJ2-7
D: -
V: TRBV21-1
size: -

DNA: TGTGCCAGCAGTCGTGATAGCCCGGCTTTCTTT
CDR3: CASSRDSPAFF
J: TRBJ1-1
D: -
V: TRBV2
size: few

DNA: TGTGCCAGCAGTTTTGCGGACAGGAGACGTAGGTACGAGCAGTACTTC
CDR3: CASSFADRRRRYEQYF
J: TRBJ2-7
D: TRBD1
V: TRBV28
size: -

DNA: TGTGCCGCCTCCGGGACAGGGGATTCACCCCTCCACTTT
CDR3: CAASGTGDSPLHF
J: TRBJ1-6
D: TRBD1
V: TRBV19
size: few

DNA: TGTGCCAGCAGCTCCTGGACAGGGAAGCAGTTCTTC
CDR3: CASSSWTGKQFF
J: TRBJ2-1
D: TRBD1
V: TRBV11-3
size: -

DNA: TGTGCCAGCAGTGATTCCGCCGGGGTTTTTGGGCCCCAGCATTTT
CDR3: CASSDSAGVFGPQHF
J: TRBJ1-5
D: -
V: TRBV6-1
size: -

DNA: TGTGCCAGCAGCCAAGAAGCTAGCAATCAGCCCCAGCATTTT
CDR3: CASSQEASNQPQHF
J: TRBJ1-5
D: -
V: TRBV3-1/TRBV3-2
size: -

DNA: TGTGCCAGTAAGGATTTCAGGGGCCGCTCTGGAAACACCATATATTTT
CDR3: CASKDFRGRSGNTIYF
J: TRBJ1-3
D: -
V: TRBV19
size: -

DNA: TGTGCCAGTAGTATCCGGGACAGGGAGAGTGGCTACACCTTC
CDR3: CASSIRDRESGYTF
J: TRBJ1-2
D: TRBD1
V: TRBV19
size: -

DNA: TGCGCCAGCAGCTTGGAGGGGAACGGGGAGCTGTTTTTT
CDR3: CASSLEGNGELFF
J: TRBJ2-2
D: -
V: TRBV5-1
size: -

DNA: TGTGCCAGTAGTACTACAGGGGTATGGACTGAAGCTTTCTTT
CDR3: CASSTTGVWTEAFF
J: TRBJ1-1
D: TRBD1
V: TRBV19
size: -

DNA: TGTGCCACTCTCGGGCGGGGTGGCAATCAGCCCCAGCATTTT
CDR3: CATLGRGGNQPQHF
J: TRBJ1-5
D: -
V: TRBV19
size: -

DNA: TGTGCCAGCAGTGAAAGGAGGGGAGAGACCCAGTACTTC
CDR3: CASSERRGETQYF
J: TRBJ2-5
D: -
V: TRBV6-1
size: -

DNA: TGCGCCAGCAGCTTGTTCATTCCAGGACAAGAGACCCAGTACTTC
CDR3: CASSLFIPGQETQYF
J: TRBJ2-5
D: -
V: TRBV5-1
size: -

DNA: TGCGCCAGCAGCCTATGGACTAGCGGGAGTCAGCAGTTCTTC
CDR3: CASSLWTSGSQQFF
J: TRBJ2-1
D: TRBD2
V: TRBV5-1
size: -

DNA: TGTGCCAGCAGCAAAGACAGAGATCAGCCCCAGCATTTT
CDR3: CASSKDRDQPQHF
J: TRBJ1-5
D: -
V: TRBV21-1
size: -